This TCR beta chain derives from a study of molecular identifiers for immune sequencing clone quantification. As for the study in general: Naive CD8 cell RNA, from about 20,000 or 100,000 cells, was split five ways in replicates, with four sequenced.

Study-wide results and caveats: Over 98% of effector molecules, yet under 1% of naive-cell molecules, were held by clones above 20 RNA copies. Clone sizes could be underestimated for highly expanded clones when identical TCR molecules share a barcode.

Details on this clonotype: What it recognizes is unknown. The junction departs from the called germline gene at one end, perhaps through a read error.

Previously described methods and listed TCR primers were employed for the bulk TCR libraries. TCRdb called the PCR reads again in MiXCR, with one record for every CDR3 protein. The table records approximately 90,000 distinct CDR3 sequences, roughly 26% of them present only once. CDR3 length: 15 residues. Looked up from germline, CDR1 is SSHAT and CDR2 is FNYEAQ (reference sequence). The chain employs TRBV7-7 and TRBJ2-3; D is ambiguous. Sequenced: naive CD8+ T cells from blood, with Jurkat cell RNA spiked in. Subset in this sample: FACS-sorted CD8+CD4-CCR7+CD45RA+ naive T cells. The sequence came from a human donor in good health. Some libraries in this study had Jurkat cell RNA spiked in. The CDR3 nucleotides read TGTGCTAGCAGCTTAGACGGACCGCCGGGAGATACGCAGTATTTT. Encoded protein: CASSLDGPPGDTQYF.